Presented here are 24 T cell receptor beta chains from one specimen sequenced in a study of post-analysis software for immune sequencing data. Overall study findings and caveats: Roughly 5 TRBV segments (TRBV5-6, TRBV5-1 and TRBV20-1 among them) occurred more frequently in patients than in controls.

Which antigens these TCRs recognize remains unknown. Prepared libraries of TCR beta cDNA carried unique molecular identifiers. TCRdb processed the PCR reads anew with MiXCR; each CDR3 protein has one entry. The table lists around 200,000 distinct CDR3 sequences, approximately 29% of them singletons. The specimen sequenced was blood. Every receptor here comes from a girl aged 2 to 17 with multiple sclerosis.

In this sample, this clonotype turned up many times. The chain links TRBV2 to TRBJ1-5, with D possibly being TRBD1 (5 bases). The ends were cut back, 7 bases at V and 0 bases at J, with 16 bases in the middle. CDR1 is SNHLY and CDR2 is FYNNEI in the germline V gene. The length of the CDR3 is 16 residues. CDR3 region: CASKGTEGYSNQPQHF. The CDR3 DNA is TGTGCCAGCAAAGGGACCGAGGGTTATAGCAATCAGCCCCAGCATTTT.

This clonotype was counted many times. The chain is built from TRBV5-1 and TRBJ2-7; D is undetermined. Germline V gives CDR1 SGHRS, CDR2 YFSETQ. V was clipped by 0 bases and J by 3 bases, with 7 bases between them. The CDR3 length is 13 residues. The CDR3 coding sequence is TGCGCCAGCAGCTTGGGGCAGGTCTACGAGCAGTACTTC. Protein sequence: CASSLGQVYEQYF.

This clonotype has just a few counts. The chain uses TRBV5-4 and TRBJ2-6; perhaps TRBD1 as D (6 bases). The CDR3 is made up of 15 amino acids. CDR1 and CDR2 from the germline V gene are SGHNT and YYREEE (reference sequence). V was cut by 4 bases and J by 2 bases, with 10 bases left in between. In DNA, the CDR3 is TGTGCCAGCAGCCCGACAGGAACTGGGGCCAACGTCCTGACTTTC. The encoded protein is CASSPTGTGANVLTF.

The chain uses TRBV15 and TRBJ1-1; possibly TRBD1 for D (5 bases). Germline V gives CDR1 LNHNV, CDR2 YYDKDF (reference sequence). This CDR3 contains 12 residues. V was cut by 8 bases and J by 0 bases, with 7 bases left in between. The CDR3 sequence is CATGTVNTEAFF. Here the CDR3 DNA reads TGTGCCACCGGGACGGTGAACACTGAAGCTTTCTTT.

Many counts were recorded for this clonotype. CDR3 in amino acids: CSACPSYNEQFF. For the CDR3, the DNA is TGCAGTGCTTGCCCTAGCTACAATGAGCAGTTCTTC. This chain connects TRBV20-1 to TRBJ2-1; D not certain. This CDR3 comprises 12 residues. V lost 5 bases, J lost 3 bases, and 8 bases lay in between. Germline V gene sequence: CDR1 DFQATT, CDR2 SNEGSKA (reference sequence).

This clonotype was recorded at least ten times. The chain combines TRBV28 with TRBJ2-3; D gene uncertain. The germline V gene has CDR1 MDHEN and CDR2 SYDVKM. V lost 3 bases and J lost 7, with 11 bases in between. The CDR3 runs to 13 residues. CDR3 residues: CASSFPLDYTQYF. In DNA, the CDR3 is TGTGCCAGCAGTTTCCCCCTCGATTATACGCAGTATTTT.

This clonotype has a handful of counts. This CDR3 is CATSRSGASHSEQFF. CDR3 coding DNA: TGTGCCACCAGCAGATCTGGTGCCTCCCACAGTGAGCAGTTCTTC. The chain carries TRBV15 and TRBJ2-1; D uncertain. Germline CDR1 is LNHNV and CDR2 is YYDKDF (reference sequence). The CDR3 sequence is 15 residues long. Trimming removed 2 bases from V and 9 bases from J, with 17 bases in between.

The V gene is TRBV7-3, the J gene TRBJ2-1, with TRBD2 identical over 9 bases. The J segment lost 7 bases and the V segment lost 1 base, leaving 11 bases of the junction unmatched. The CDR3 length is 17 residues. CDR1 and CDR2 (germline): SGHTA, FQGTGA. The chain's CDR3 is CASSLNLRTSDANEQFF. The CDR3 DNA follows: TGTGCCAGCAGCTTAAACTTAAGGACTAGCGACGCTAATGAGCAGTTCTTC.

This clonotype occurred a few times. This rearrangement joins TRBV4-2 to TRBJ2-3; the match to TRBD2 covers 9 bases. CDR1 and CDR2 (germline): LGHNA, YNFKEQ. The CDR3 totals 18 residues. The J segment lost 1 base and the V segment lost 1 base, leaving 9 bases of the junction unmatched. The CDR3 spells CASSQVGAREGRTDTQYF. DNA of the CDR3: TGTGCCAGCAGCCAAGTCGGAGCGCGGGAGGGTCGCACAGATACGCAGTATTTT.

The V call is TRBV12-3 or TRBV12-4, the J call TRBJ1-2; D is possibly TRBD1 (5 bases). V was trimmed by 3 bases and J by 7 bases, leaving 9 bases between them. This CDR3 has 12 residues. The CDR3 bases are TGTGCCAGCAGTTTTAGCGGGGCTGGCTACACCTTC. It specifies CASSFSGAGYTF.

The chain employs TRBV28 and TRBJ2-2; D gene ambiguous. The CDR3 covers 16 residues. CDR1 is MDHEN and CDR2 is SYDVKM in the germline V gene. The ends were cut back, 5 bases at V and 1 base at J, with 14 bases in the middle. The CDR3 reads CASSPPDEKNTGELFF. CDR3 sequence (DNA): TGTGCCAGCAGTCCTCCCGACGAGAAGAACACCGGGGAGCTGTTTTTT.

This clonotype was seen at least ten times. The CDR3 reads CATSGGEGSYNEQFF. The CDR3 DNA is TGTGCCACCAGTGGAGGGGAGGGGTCCTACAATGAGCAGTTCTTC. The chain has TRBV24-1 and TRBJ2-1; TRBD2 matches at 7 bases. This CDR3 spans 15 amino acids. V shed 5 bases, J shed 1 base, and the junction held 4 bases outside the gene matches. CDR1 is KGHDR, CDR2 SFDVKD, per germline.

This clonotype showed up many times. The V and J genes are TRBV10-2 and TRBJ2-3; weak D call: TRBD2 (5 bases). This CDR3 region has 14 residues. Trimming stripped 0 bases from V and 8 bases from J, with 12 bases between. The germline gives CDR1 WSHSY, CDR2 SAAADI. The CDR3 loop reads CASSESTREGTQYF. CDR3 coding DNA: TGCGCCAGCAGTGAGTCGACTCGTGAGGGTACGCAGTATTTT.

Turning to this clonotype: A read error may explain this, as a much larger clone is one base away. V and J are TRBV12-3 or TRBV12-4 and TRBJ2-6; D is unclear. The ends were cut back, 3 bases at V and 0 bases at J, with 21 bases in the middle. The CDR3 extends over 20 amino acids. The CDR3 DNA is TGTGCCAGCAGTTTTACCTTAGGACGGGTCCTCAGCTCTGGGGCCAACGTCCTGACTTTC. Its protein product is CASSFTLGRVLSSGANVLTF.

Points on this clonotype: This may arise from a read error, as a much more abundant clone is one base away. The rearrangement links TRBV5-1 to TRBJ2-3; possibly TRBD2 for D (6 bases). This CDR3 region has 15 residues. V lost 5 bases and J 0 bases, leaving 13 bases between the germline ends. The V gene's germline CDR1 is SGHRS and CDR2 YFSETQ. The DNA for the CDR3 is TGCGCCAGCAGTACCGGCGGGGCTAGCACAGATACGCAGTATTTT. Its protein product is CASSTGGASTDTQYF.

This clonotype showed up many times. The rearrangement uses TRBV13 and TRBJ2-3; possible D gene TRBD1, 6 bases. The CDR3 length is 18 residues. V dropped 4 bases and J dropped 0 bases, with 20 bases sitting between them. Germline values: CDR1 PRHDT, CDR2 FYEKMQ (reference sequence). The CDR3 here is CASSSYNQARGSTDTQYF. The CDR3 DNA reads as TGTGCCAGCAGCTCTTACAACCAGGCCAGGGGAAGCACAGATACGCAGTATTTT.

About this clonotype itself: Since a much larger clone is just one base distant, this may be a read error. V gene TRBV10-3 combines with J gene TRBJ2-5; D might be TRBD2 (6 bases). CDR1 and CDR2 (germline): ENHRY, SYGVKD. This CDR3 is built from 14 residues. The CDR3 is CATSEIAEGETQYF. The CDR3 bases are TGTGCCACCAGTGAGATAGCGGAGGGAGAGACCCAGTACTTC.

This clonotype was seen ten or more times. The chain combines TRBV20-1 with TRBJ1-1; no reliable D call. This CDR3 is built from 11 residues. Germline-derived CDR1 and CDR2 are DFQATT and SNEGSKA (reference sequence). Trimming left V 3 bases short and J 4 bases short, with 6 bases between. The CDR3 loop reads CSASAGTEAFF. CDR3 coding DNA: TGCAGTGCTAGCGCCGGCACTGAAGCTTTCTTT.

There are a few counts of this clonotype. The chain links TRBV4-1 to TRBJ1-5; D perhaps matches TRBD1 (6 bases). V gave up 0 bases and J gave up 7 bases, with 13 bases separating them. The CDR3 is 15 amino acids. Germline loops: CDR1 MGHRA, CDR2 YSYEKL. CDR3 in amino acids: CASSQDETGLQPQHF. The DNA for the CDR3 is TGCGCCAGCAGCCAAGATGAGACAGGTCTCCAGCCCCAGCATTTT.

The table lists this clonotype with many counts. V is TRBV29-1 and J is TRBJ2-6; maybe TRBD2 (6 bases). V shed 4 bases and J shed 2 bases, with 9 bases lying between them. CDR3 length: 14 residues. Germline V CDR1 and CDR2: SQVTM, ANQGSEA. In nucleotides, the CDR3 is TGCAGCGTTGTCCCGGGGGCTGGGGCCAACGTCCTGACTTTC. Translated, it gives CSVVPGAGANVLTF.

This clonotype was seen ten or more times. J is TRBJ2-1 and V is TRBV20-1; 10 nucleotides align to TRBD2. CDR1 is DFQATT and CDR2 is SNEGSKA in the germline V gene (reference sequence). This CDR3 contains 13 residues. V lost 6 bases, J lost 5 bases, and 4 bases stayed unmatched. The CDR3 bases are TGCAGTGCACCGGGACTAGCGCACAATGAGCAGTTCTTC. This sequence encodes CSAPGLAHNEQFF.

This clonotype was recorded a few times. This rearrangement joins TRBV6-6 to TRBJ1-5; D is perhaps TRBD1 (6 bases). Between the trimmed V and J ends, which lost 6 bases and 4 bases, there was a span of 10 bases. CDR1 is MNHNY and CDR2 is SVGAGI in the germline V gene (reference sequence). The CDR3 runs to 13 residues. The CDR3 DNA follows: TGTGCCAGCAGCGGACAGTGGAATCAGCCCCAGCATTTT. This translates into CASSGQWNQPQHF.

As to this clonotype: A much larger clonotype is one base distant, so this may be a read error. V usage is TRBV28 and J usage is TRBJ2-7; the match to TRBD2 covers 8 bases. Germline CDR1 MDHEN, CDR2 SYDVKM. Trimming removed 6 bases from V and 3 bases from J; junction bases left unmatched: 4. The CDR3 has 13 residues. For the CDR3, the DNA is TGTGCCAGCAGACTAGCGGCTTGCTACGAGCAGTACTTC. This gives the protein CASRLAACYEQYF. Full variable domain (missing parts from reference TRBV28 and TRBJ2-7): DVKVTQSSRYLVKRTGEKVFLECVQDMDHENMFWYRQDPGLGLRLIYFSYDVKMKEKGDIPEGYSVSREKKERFSLILESASTNQTSMYLCASRLAACYEQYFGPGTRLTVT.

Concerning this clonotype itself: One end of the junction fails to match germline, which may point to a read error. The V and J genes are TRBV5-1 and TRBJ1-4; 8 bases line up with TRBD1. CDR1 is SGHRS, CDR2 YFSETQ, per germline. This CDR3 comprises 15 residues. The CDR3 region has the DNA TGCGCCAGCAGCCTTCGGACAGGGATTTTCGAAAAACGGTTTTTT. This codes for CASSLRTGIFEKRFF.